The next 23 T cell receptor beta chains were all read from a single sample in a study of Ad26.COV2.S vaccination and SARS-CoV-2 variants. Generated by immunoSEQ multiplex PCR, the TCRdb table keeps only in-frame clones and is missing some. The sample consists of roughly 380,000 clones, about 90% of them appearing once. Specimen: peripheral blood, collected after recovery from COVID-19. Receptor source: a human donor who had recovered from COVID-19.

This clone was observed a single time. The CDR3 DNA is TGTGCCAGCAGTTTAGTGGGATCAGGGGACGAGCAGTACTTC. It encodes CASSLVGSGDEQYF. The chain links TRBV27 to TRBJ2-7; maybe TRBD1 (6 bases). Germline-derived CDR1 and CDR2 are MNHEY and SMNVEV (reference sequence). V lost 2 bases to trimming and J lost 5 bases, with 13 bases between them. The CDR3 length is 14 residues.

V usage is TRBV25-1 and J usage is TRBJ1-5; 7 bases match TRBD1. CDR1 is MGHDK, CDR2 SYGVNS, per germline. J gave up 4 bases and V 4 bases, and 4 bases lay outside the gene matches. CDR3 length: 14 amino acids. CDR3 sequence: CASSAQGPNQPQHF. In DNA, the CDR3 is TGTGCCAGCAGTGCACAGGGGCCTAATCAGCCCCAGCATTTT.

V is TRBV11-3 and J is TRBJ1-3; the D is unclear. The germline V gene encodes CDR1 SGHNT and CDR2 YENEEA. This CDR3 region has 15 residues. V shed 0 bases and J shed 0 bases, with 6 bases lying between them. The chain's CDR3 is CASSLDGVSGNTIYF. The CDR3, as DNA: TGTGCCAGCAGCTTAGATGGAGTCTCTGGAAACACCATATATTTT.

CDR3 sequence reads: CASSYGRQLNTEAFF. The CDR3 DNA reads TGTGCCAGCAGCTACGGGAGACAGTTGAACACTGAAGCTTTCTTT. V and J are TRBV7-8 and TRBJ1-1; possible D gene TRBD1, 5 bases. This CDR3 is built from 15 residues. Deletions cut 4 bases from V and 0 bases from J, with 12 bases between. Germline values: CDR1 SGHVS, CDR2 FQNEAQ.

The genes are TRBV27 and TRBJ2-3, with unresolved D. Germline V gene sequence: CDR1 MNHEY, CDR2 SMNVEV (reference sequence). CDR3 length: 15 amino acids. Trimming removed 2 bases from V and 5 bases from J, with 14 bases in between. CDR3 DNA: TGTGCCAGCAGTTTAATTTTTCGAGTGGGAGATACGCAGTATTTT. This encodes CASSLIFRVGDTQYF.

The gene calls are TRBV6-5 and TRBJ2-2, with TRBD2 as a possible D gene (7 bases). The germline V gene has CDR1 MNHEY and CDR2 SVGAGI. The CDR3 has 15 residues. Deletions cut 6 bases from V and 4 bases from J, with 15 bases between. CDR3 bases: TGTGCCAGCAGCCAGGGGCGGGGGCTCACCGGGGAGCTGTTTTTT. Translated, it gives CASSQGRGLTGELFF.

This rearrangement joins TRBV29-1 to TRBJ2-6; 10 bases fit TRBD1. The V gene's germline CDR1 is SQVTM and CDR2 ANQGSEA. With 6 bases clipped from V and 0 bases from J, the junction kept 8 bases outside the gene matches. The length of the CDR3 is 17 residues. The CDR3 DNA follows: TGCAGCGTCGGAGACAGGGGGCCAAGCTCTGGGGCCAACGTCCTGACTTTC. It translates to CSVGDRGPSSGANVLTF.

This sequence joins TRBV7-3 and TRBJ2-1; 11 nucleotides match TRBD2. This CDR3 spans 14 amino acids. Trimming cost V 5 bases and J 7 bases; bases outside gene matches: 4. Germline-derived CDR1 and CDR2 are SGHTA and FQGTGA. The CDR3 spells CASSPSGGQNEQFF. The CDR3 DNA reads TGTGCCAGCAGCCCTAGCGGGGGGCAGAATGAGCAGTTCTTC. Looking up the rest from reference TRBV7-3 and TRBJ2-1 gives the full variable domain: GAGVSQTPSNKVTEKGKYVELRCDPISGHTALYWYRQSLGQGPEFLIYFQGTGAADDSGLPNDRFFAVRPEGSVSTLKIQRTERGDSAVYLCASSPSGGQNEQFFGPGTRLTVL.

The CDR3 DNA reads as TGTGCCAGCAGCAAGGGGCCGAGACAGGGATTTCAGCCCCAGCATTTT. The encoded protein is CASSKGPRQGFQPQHF. V usage is TRBV7-2 and J usage is TRBJ1-5; 7 bases agree with TRBD1. This CDR3 spans 16 amino acids. Germline V gene data show CDR1 as SGHTA and CDR2 as FQGNSA. With V trimmed by 5 bases and J by 6 bases, 13 bases remained unmatched.

This sequence joins TRBV5-1 and TRBJ2-5; D perhaps matches TRBD2 (5 bases). Per germline, CDR1 SGHRS and CDR2 YFSETQ. The V and J ends lost 1 base and 5 bases respectively, with 15 bases between them. The CDR3 consists of 15 residues. CDR3 region: CASSLSGVGEETQYF. The CDR3 nucleotides are TGCGCCAGCAGCTTGTCTGGAGTTGGGGAGGAGACCCAGTACTTC. Looking up the rest from reference TRBV5-1 and TRBJ2-5 gives the full variable domain: KAGVTQTPRYLIKTRGQQVTLSCSPISGHRSVSWYQQTPGQGLQFLFEYFSETQRNKGNFPGRFSGRQFSNSRSEMNVSTLELGDSALYLCASSLSGVGEETQYFGPGTRLLVL.

This chain uses TRBV4-1 with TRBJ2-5, with 16 positions matching TRBD2. Trimming took 4 bases from V and 2 from J; bases not matched to a gene: 4. Per germline, CDR1 MGHRA and CDR2 YSYEKL. The CDR3 runs to 17 residues. The CDR3 bases are TGCGCCAGCAGCCTTCGGGGACTAGCGGGGGGGCAAGAGACCCAGTACTTC. Translated: CASSLRGLAGGQETQYF.

CDR3 amino acids: CASSRLEYNEQFF. The CDR3 bases are TGTGCCAGCAGCAGACTAGAATACAATGAGCAGTTCTTC. The chain couples TRBV6-2 or TRBV6-3 to TRBJ2-1, with D maybe TRBD2 (6 bases). Trimming shortened V by 6 bases and J by 4 bases, and 10 bases separated the two germline ends. Germline V gives CDR1 MNHEY, CDR2 SVGEGT. The CDR3 has 13 residues.

V and J are TRBV6-2 or TRBV6-3 and TRBJ2-5, with TRBD1 matching over 10 bases. The V segment lost 10 bases and the J segment 3 bases; nucleotides outside the gene matches: 8. The CDR3 consists of 14 residues. CDR1 and CDR2 from the germline V gene are MNHEY and SVGEGT. The CDR3 is CATNPGTGEETQYF. In DNA form, the CDR3 reads TGTGCCACCAACCCTGGGACAGGGGAAGAGACCCAGTACTTC.

The CDR3 sequence is CASSFGTGNYEQYF. The CDR3 nucleotides read TGTGCCAGCAGTTTTGGCACGGGGAACTACGAGCAGTACTTC. The gene calls are TRBV27 and TRBJ2-7; possible D gene TRBD2, 5 bases. Germline V gene data show CDR1 as MNHEY and CDR2 as SMNVEV (reference sequence). The CDR3 is 14 amino acids. Deletions cut 3 bases from V and 3 bases from J, with 12 bases between.

This chain links TRBV6-5 with TRBJ2-2; the D is unclear. The germline V gene encodes CDR1 MNHEY and CDR2 SVGAGI. The CDR3 is made up of 12 amino acids. Trimming shortened V by 2 bases and J by 6 bases, and 4 bases separated the two germline ends. The CDR3 loop is CASSYAAGELFF. The CDR3 region has the DNA TGTGCCAGCAGTTACGCGGCCGGGGAGCTGTTTTTT.

CDR3 nucleotides: TGTGCCAGCAGTGCACAGGGGGCTAGCAATCAGCCCCAGCATTTT. As protein: CASSAQGASNQPQHF. This chain connects TRBV2 to TRBJ1-5; 9 bases match TRBD1. Germline lookup yields CDR1 SNHLY and CDR2 FYNNEI. This CDR3 contains 15 residues. The V gene end was trimmed by 4 bases and the J gene end by 0 bases; junction bases not matched to a gene: 1.

The chain is built from TRBV7-8 and TRBJ1-6; tentative D call: TRBD1 (6 bases). Germline CDR1 SGHVS, CDR2 FQNEAQ. The ends were cut back, 5 bases at V and 10 bases at J, with 18 bases in the middle. The CDR3 spans 15 residues. CDR3 loop: CASSRGGDVDSPLHF. The CDR3 DNA reads as TGTGCCAGCAGCCGAGGGGGGGATGTGGACTCACCCCTCCACTTT.

The rearrangement uses TRBV11-2 and TRBJ1-2; D is ambiguous. The ends were cut back, 0 bases at V and 8 bases at J, with 10 bases in the middle. The CDR3 has 13 amino acids. Per the germline V gene, CDR1 is SGHAT and CDR2 is FQNNGV. This chain's CDR3 is CASSLDPIEGYTF. CDR3 coding DNA: TGTGCCAGCAGCTTAGACCCGATAGAAGGCTACACCTTC. Combining the CDR3 with reference TRBV11-2 and TRBJ1-2 gives the whole variable domain EAGVAQSPRYKIIEKRQSVAFWCNPISGHATLYWYQQILGQGPKLLIQFQNNGVVDDSQLPKDRFSAERLKGVDSTLKIQPAKLEDSAVYLCASSLDPIEGYTFGSGTRLTVV.

V usage is TRBV20-1 and J usage is TRBJ2-3; D remains unclear. Trimming left V 8 bases short and J 5 bases short, with 8 bases between. From germline, CDR1 is DFQATT and CDR2 SNEGSKA (reference sequence). The CDR3 is 10 residues long. The CDR3 loop reads CSWSGDTQYF. CDR3 bases: TGCAGTTGGTCTGGAGATACGCAGTATTTT.

This rearrangement joins TRBV9 to TRBJ2-3, with D possibly being TRBD1 or TRBD2 (5 bases each). CDR3 length: 15 amino acids. Trimming cost V 0 bases and J 2 bases, with 10 bases left between them. In germline, CDR1 is SGDLS, CDR2 YYNGEE. CDR3 amino acids: CASSVGWGNTDTQYF. The CDR3 coding sequence is TGTGCCAGCAGCGTAGGATGGGGGAACACAGATACGCAGTATTTT.

The chain has TRBV12-2 and TRBJ2-5; the table's D call, TRBD2, has no DNA check behind it. TRBV12-2 is a listed pseudogene. The CDR3 contains 16 residues. CDR3 sequence: CASRLESAGGAETQYF. The DNA for the CDR3 is TGTGCAAGTCGCTTAGAGTCAGCGGGGGGGGCGGAGACCCAGTACTTC.

The chain employs TRBV7-9 and TRBJ2-7; D is perhaps TRBD1 (5 bases). The CDR3 consists of 16 residues. Trimming left V 1 base short and J 0 bases short, with 13 bases between. The germline V gene encodes CDR1 SEHNR and CDR2 FQNEAQ (reference sequence). The CDR3 loop is CASSLDMGRGSYEQYF. DNA of the CDR3: TGTGCCAGCAGCTTAGATATGGGAAGGGGCTCCTACGAGCAGTACTTC. Full variable domain (remainder filled in from reference TRBV7-9 and TRBJ2-7): DTGVSQNPRHKITKRGQNVTFRCDPISEHNRLYWYRQTLGQGPEFLTYFQNEAQLEKSRLLSDRFSAERPKGSFSTLEIQRTEQGDSAMYLCASSLDMGRGSYEQYFGPGTRLTVT.

The chain recombines TRBV4-3 with TRBJ2-1; D not resolved. The CDR3 totals 16 residues. V gave up 1 base and J gave up 0 bases, with 10 bases separating them. The germline CDR1 and CDR2 sequences are LGHNA and YSLEER. The CDR3 region has the DNA TGCGCCAGCAGCCAAGCGGTGGGGAACTCCTACAATGAGCAGTTCTTC. Translation gives CASSQAVGNSYNEQFF.